A selection of T cell receptor beta chains follows, all from one sample in a study of T cells in Graves' hyperthyroidism and ophthalmopathy. TCRdb re-called the multiplex PCR reads with MiXCR, one entry per CDR3 protein. Among about 600,000 distinct CDR3 sequences listed, 12% to 15% were seen once. Sequenced material: blood. The receptor set was obtained from a woman aged 18-30 years with Graves' ophthalmopathy. Each CDR3 is given with its conserved first and last residue. The order of the fields is clone size, V gene, D gene, J gene, CDR3 protein, CDR3 DNA. D genes are given only for firm matches. Only some rows state a clone size, as once, few, many or a class for expanded clones.

abundance: few; v_gene: TRBV4-1; d_gene: -; j_gene: TRBJ1-1; CDR3aa: CASSQDMTGPLNTEAFF; CDR3nt: TGCGCCAGCAGCCAAGATATGACCGGACCTTTGAACACTGAAGCTTTCTTT
abundance: many; v_gene: TRBV28; d_gene: TRBD1; j_gene: TRBJ2-7; CDR3aa: CASSVGQGPYYEQYF; CDR3nt: TGTGCCAGCAGTGTGGGACAGGGACCCTACTACGAGCAGTACTTC
abundance: many; v_gene: TRBV7-8; d_gene: -; j_gene: TRBJ1-2; CDR3aa: CASSDGGWGPRESYGYTF; CDR3nt: TGTGCCAGCAGCGACGGGGGGTGGGGTCCTAGGGAAAGCTATGGCTACACCTTC
abundance: -; v_gene: TRBV7-6; d_gene: -; j_gene: TRBJ2-2; CDR3aa: CASSLGGVGVTGELFF; CDR3nt: TGTGCCAGCAGCTTAGGCGGGGTCGGGGTCACCGGGGAGCTGTTTTTT
abundance: few; v_gene: TRBV27; d_gene: -; j_gene: TRBJ2-7; CDR3aa: CASSFPRLERRVPYEQYF; CDR3nt: TGTGCCAGCAGTTTCCCTAGGTTGGAGCGAAGGGTCCCCTACGAGCAGTACTTC
abundance: many; v_gene: TRBV11-2; d_gene: -; j_gene: TRBJ1-2; CDR3aa: CASSLQTGGDGYTF; CDR3nt: TGTGCCAGCAGCTTACAGACCGGGGGGGATGGCTACACCTTC
abundance: many; v_gene: TRBV2; d_gene: TRBD2; j_gene: TRBJ2-4; CDR3aa: CASRPRSGGRANIQYF; CDR3nt: TGTGCCAGCAGGCCCCGGTCGGGGGGGAGGGCAAACATTCAGTACTTC
abundance: few; v_gene: TRBV19; d_gene: TRBD1; j_gene: TRBJ1-1; CDR3aa: CASSTRQGEAFF; CDR3nt: TGTGCCAGTAGTACCCGACAGGGGGAAGCTTTCTTT
abundance: many; v_gene: TRBV9; d_gene: TRBD2; j_gene: TRBJ2-1; CDR3aa: CASSVGLAGQGEQFF; CDR3nt: TGTGCCAGCAGCGTAGGACTAGCGGGACAGGGTGAGCAGTTCTTC
abundance: many; v_gene: TRBV20-1; d_gene: -; j_gene: TRBJ1-2; CDR3aa: CSAREGLGGYTF; CDR3nt: TGCAGTGCTAGAGAAGGACTAGGTGGCTACACCTTC
abundance: few; v_gene: TRBV19; d_gene: -; j_gene: TRBJ1-6; CDR3aa: CASLPAGMNSPLHF; CDR3nt: TGTGCCAGTCTCCCCGCGGGGATGAATTCACCCCTCCACTTT
abundance: -; v_gene: TRBV12-3/TRBV12-4; d_gene: -; j_gene: TRBJ1-1; CDR3aa: CASSLYSGNTEAFF; CDR3nt: TGTGCCAGCAGTTTATACAGTGGGAACACTGAAGCTTTCTTT
abundance: many; v_gene: TRBV28; d_gene: TRBD1; j_gene: TRBJ1-1; CDR3aa: CASSPGQGAATEAFF; CDR3nt: TGTGCCAGCAGCCCGGGACAGGGGGCGGCCACTGAAGCTTTCTTT
abundance: few; v_gene: TRBV19; d_gene: -; j_gene: TRBJ1-5; CDR3aa: CASRVEAGNQPQHF; CDR3nt: TGTGCCAGTAGAGTGGAGGCGGGGAATCAGCCCCAGCATTTT
abundance: many; v_gene: TRBV30; d_gene: TRBD1; j_gene: TRBJ1-2; CDR3aa: CAWSETGGNGYTF; CDR3nt: TGTGCCTGGAGTGAAACAGGGGGCAATGGCTACACCTTC
abundance: many; v_gene: TRBV5-1; d_gene: -; j_gene: TRBJ2-3; CDR3aa: CASSLAGQRTDTQYF; CDR3nt: TGCGCCAGCAGCTTGGCCGGTCAGCGAACAGATACGCAGTATTTT
abundance: many; v_gene: TRBV28; d_gene: -; j_gene: TRBJ1-1; CDR3aa: CASSLRLRRTEAFF; CDR3nt: TGTGCCAGCAGTTTGAGACTTCGTAGGACTGAAGCTTTCTTT
abundance: many; v_gene: TRBV11-1; d_gene: TRBD1; j_gene: TRBJ1-1; CDR3aa: CASSYRDRGKNTEAFF; CDR3nt: TGTGCCAGCAGCTACCGGGACAGGGGAAAGAACACTGAAGCTTTCTTT
abundance: few; v_gene: TRBV6-1; d_gene: -; j_gene: TRBJ2-3; CDR3aa: CASSPGSGRSTDTQYF; CDR3nt: TGTGCCAGCAGTCCCGGTTCTGGCAGGAGCACAGATACGCAGTATTTT
abundance: many; v_gene: TRBV30; d_gene: TRBD1; j_gene: TRBJ2-7; CDR3aa: CAWLTGPYEQYF; CDR3nt: TGTGCCTGGCTGACAGGGCCCTACGAGCAGTACTTC
abundance: few; v_gene: TRBV5-5; d_gene: TRBD1; j_gene: TRBJ1-1; CDR3aa: CASSPEGQKNTEAFF; CDR3nt: TGTGCCAGCAGCCCAGAGGGACAGAAGAACACTGAAGCTTTCTTT
abundance: -; v_gene: TRBV4-1; d_gene: TRBD2; j_gene: TRBJ2-7; CDR3aa: CASSGPGGVEQYF; CDR3nt: TGCGCCAGCAGCGGACCCGGGGGGGTCGAGCAGTACTTC
abundance: many; v_gene: TRBV20-1; d_gene: -; j_gene: TRBJ2-7; CDR3aa: CSAAVLGREQYF; CDR3nt: TGCAGTGCTGCGGTCCTCGGACGGGAGCAGTACTTC
abundance: many; v_gene: TRBV7-3; d_gene: TRBD2; j_gene: TRBJ2-1; CDR3aa: CASSPSSGDNNEQFF; CDR3nt: TGTGCCAGCAGCCCTTCTAGCGGGGATAACAATGAGCAGTTCTTC
abundance: many; v_gene: TRBV6-6; d_gene: -; j_gene: TRBJ2-2; CDR3aa: CASSYLGTLNTGELFF; CDR3nt: TGTGCCAGCAGTTACCTAGGGACACTTAACACCGGGGAGCTGTTTTTT
abundance: -; v_gene: TRBV19; d_gene: -; j_gene: TRBJ2-2; CDR3aa: CASSLDSRYTGELFF; CDR3nt: TGTGCCAGTAGTCTGGACTCCCGATACACCGGGGAGCTGTTTTTT
abundance: -; v_gene: TRBV4-1; d_gene: -; j_gene: TRBJ1-3; CDR3aa: CASSQGGGQFSGNTIYF; CDR3nt: TGCGCCAGCAGCCAAGGAGGCGGACAGTTCTCTGGAAACACCATATATTTT
abundance: many; v_gene: TRBV27; d_gene: -; j_gene: TRBJ2-5; CDR3aa: CASSLYQTNQETQYF; CDR3nt: TGTGCCAGCAGTTTATATCAGACCAACCAAGAGACCCAGTACTTC
abundance: -; v_gene: TRBV18; d_gene: -; j_gene: TRBJ1-1; CDR3aa: CASSPSGEGTEAFF; CDR3nt: TGTGCCAGCTCACCATCGGGTGAGGGCACTGAAGCTTTCTTT
abundance: many; v_gene: TRBV28; d_gene: TRBD1; j_gene: TRBJ1-4; CDR3aa: CASSSPRGANEKLFF; CDR3nt: TGTGCCAGCAGTTCCCCCAGGGGGGCTAATGAAAAACTGTTTTTT
abundance: many; v_gene: TRBV6-2/TRBV6-3; d_gene: -; j_gene: TRBJ1-1; CDR3aa: CASTQPPNTEAFF; CDR3nt: TGTGCCAGCACACAACCCCCGAACACTGAAGCTTTCTTT
abundance: many; v_gene: TRBV30; d_gene: -; j_gene: TRBJ2-7; CDR3aa: CAWGQGAYEQYF; CDR3nt: TGTGCCTGGGGTCAAGGTGCCTACGAGCAGTACTTC
abundance: many; v_gene: TRBV11-2; d_gene: TRBD2; j_gene: TRBJ2-2; CDR3aa: CANGLAGGNTGELFF; CDR3nt: TGTGCCAACGGCTTAGCGGGAGGGAACACCGGGGAGCTGTTTTTT
abundance: -; v_gene: TRBV4-2; d_gene: TRBD2; j_gene: TRBJ2-3; CDR3aa: CASSQDATSGLTQYF; CDR3nt: TGTGCCAGCAGCCAAGATGCGACTAGCGGACTTACGCAGTATTTT
abundance: many; v_gene: TRBV20-1; d_gene: -; j_gene: TRBJ2-1; CDR3aa: CSARDWAGLLSYNEQFF; CDR3nt: TGCAGTGCTAGAGATTGGGCGGGATTACTATCCTACAATGAGCAGTTCTTC
abundance: -; v_gene: TRBV27; d_gene: TRBD2; j_gene: TRBJ2-1; CDR3aa: CASRLGGSSGWDGYNEQFF; CDR3nt: TGTGCCAGCAGATTGGGGGGGTCTTCCGGATGGGACGGGTACAATGAGCAGTTCTTC
abundance: many; v_gene: TRBV20-1; d_gene: -; j_gene: TRBJ1-5; CDR3aa: CSAFSADDRLDGVNQPQHF; CDR3nt: TGCAGTGCCTTTTCGGCGGATGACAGGCTGGACGGGGTGAATCAGCCCCAGCATTTT
abundance: -; v_gene: TRBV6-1; d_gene: -; j_gene: TRBJ1-1; CDR3aa: CASSLSIGMNTEAFF; CDR3nt: TGTGCCAGCAGCCTAAGTATAGGGATGAACACTGAAGCTTTCTTT
abundance: few; v_gene: TRBV4-1; d_gene: TRBD2; j_gene: TRBJ2-1; CDR3aa: CASSQEASGGLDEQFF; CDR3nt: TGCGCCAGCAGCCAAGAGGCTAGCGGGGGTTTAGATGAGCAGTTCTTC
abundance: few; v_gene: TRBV4-1; d_gene: -; j_gene: TRBJ2-1; CDR3aa: CASSQGRGMKNEQFF; CDR3nt: TGCGCCAGCAGCCAAGGCAGGGGAATGAAGAATGAGCAGTTCTTC
abundance: -; v_gene: TRBV30; d_gene: TRBD2; j_gene: TRBJ2-7; CDR3aa: CACALAGGWEQYF; CDR3nt: TGTGCCTGCGCCCTAGCGGGAGGTTGGGAGCAGTACTTC
abundance: many; v_gene: TRBV5-6; d_gene: TRBD2; j_gene: TRBJ2-1; CDR3aa: CASSLVPGLAFF; CDR3nt: TGTGCCAGCAGCTTAGTACCGGGACTAGCGTTCTTC